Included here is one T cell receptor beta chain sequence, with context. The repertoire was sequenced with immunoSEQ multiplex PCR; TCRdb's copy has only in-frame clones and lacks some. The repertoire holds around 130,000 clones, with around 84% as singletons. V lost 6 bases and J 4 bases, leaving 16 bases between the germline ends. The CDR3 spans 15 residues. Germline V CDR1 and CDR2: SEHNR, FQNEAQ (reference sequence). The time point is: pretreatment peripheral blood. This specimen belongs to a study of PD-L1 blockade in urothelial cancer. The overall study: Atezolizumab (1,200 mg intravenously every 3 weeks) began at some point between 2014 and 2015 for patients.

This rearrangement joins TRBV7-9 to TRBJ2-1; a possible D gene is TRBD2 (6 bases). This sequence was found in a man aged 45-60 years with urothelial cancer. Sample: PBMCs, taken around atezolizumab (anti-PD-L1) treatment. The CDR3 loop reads CASSNQLAIYNEQFF. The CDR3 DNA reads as TGTGCCAGCAGTAACCAGCTAGCGATTTACAATGAGCAGTTCTTC. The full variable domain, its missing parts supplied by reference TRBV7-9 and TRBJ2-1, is DTGVSQNPRHKITKRGQNVTFRCDPISEHNRLYWYRQTLGQGPEFLTYFQNEAQLEKSRLLSDRFSAERPKGSFSTLEIQRTEQGDSAMYLCASSNQLAIYNEQFFGPGTRLTVL.